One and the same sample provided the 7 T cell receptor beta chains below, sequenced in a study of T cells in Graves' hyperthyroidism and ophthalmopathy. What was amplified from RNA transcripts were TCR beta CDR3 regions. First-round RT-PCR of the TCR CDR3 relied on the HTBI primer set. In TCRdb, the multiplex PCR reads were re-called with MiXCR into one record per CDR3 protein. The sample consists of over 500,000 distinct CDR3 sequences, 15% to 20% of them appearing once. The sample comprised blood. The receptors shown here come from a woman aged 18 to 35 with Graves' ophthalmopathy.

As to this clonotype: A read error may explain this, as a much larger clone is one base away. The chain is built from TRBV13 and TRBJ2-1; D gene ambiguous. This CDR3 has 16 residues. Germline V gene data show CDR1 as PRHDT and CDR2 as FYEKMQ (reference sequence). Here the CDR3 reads CASSLESASSYNEQIF. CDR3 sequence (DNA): TGTGCCAGCAGCTTAGAGTCGGCGAGTTCCTACAATGAGCAGATCTTC.

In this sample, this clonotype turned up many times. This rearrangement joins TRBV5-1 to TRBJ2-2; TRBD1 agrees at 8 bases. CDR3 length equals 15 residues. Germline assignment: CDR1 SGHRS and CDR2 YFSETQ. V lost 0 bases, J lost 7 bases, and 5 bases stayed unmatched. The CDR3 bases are TGCGCCAGCAGCTTGGTTGGACAGGGAAGCGGGGAGCTGTTTTTT. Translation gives CASSLVGQGSGELFF.

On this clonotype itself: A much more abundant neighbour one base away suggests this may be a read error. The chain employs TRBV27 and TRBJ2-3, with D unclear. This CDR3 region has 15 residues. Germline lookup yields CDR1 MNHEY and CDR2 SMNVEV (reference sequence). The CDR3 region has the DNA TGTCCCAGCAGTCTCTTAGCTTCTAGGACAGATACGCAGTATTTT. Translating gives CPSSLLASRTDTQYF.

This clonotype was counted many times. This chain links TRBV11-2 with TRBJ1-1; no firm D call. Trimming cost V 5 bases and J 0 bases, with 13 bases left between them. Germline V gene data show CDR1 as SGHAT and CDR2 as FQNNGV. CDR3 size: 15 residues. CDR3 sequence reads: CASSELQLMNTEAFF. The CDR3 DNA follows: TGTGCCAGCAGCGAATTACAGCTCATGAACACTGAAGCTTTCTTT.

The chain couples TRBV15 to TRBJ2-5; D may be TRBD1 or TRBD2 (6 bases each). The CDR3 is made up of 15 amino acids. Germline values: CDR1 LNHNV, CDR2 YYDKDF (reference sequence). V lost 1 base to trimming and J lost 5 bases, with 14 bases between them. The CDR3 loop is CATSRVKGGRETQYF. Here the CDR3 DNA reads TGTGCCACCAGCAGAGTAAAAGGGGGGCGGGAGACCCAGTACTTC.

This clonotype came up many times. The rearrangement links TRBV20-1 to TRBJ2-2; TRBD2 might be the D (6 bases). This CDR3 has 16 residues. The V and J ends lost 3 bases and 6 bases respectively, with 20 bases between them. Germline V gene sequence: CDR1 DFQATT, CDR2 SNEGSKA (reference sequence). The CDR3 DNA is TGCAGTGCTAGTGAGGCTAGCGCCCCGTGGGCCGGGGAGCTGTTTTTT. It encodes CSASEASAPWAGELFF.

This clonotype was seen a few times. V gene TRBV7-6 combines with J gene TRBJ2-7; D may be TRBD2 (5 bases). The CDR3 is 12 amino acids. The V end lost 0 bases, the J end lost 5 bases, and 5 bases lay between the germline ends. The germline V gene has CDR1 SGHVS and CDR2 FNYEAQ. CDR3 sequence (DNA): TGTGCCAGCAGCTTAGCGAGGGACGAGCAGTACTTC. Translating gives CASSLARDEQYF.